Each of the 10 T cell receptor beta chains below was sequenced from the same sample in a study of lung T cells in sarcoidosis with Löfgren's syndrome. TCRdb used MiXCR to reprocess the reads, holding one entry per CDR3 protein. Among about 63,000 distinct CDR3 sequences listed, less than 25% were seen once. Input material: CD4+ T cells from PBMCs. The receptor set was obtained from a human donor with sarcoidosis (Löfgren's syndrome or another form), or a control subject (not recorded which).

The chain has TRBV4-1 and TRBJ1-5, with D perhaps TRBD1 (6 bases). The CDR3 spans 15 residues. Trimming shortened V by 0 bases and J by 11 bases, and 17 bases separated the two germline ends. Germline CDR1 and CDR2: MGHRA and YSYEKL. In nucleotides, the CDR3 is TGCGCCAGCAGCCAAGATTACAGGGTCTTCATATCCCAGCATTTT. It codes for CASSQDYRVFISQHF.

This clonotype was picked up many times. The genes are TRBV10-3 and TRBJ2-5; D is undetermined. Trimming cost V 0 bases and J 0 bases, with 8 bases left between them. There are 15 residues in the CDR3. From germline, CDR1 is ENHRY and CDR2 SYGVKD. The CDR3: CAISESQLYQETQYF. The CDR3, as DNA: TGTGCCATCAGTGAGTCACAACTGTACCAAGAGACCCAGTACTTC.

This clonotype was seen only a few times. V and J are TRBV14 and TRBJ2-7; D gene ambiguous. This CDR3 is 15 amino acids long. Germline lookup yields CDR1 SGHDN and CDR2 FVKESK. V lost 1 base and J 2 bases, leaving 12 bases between the germline ends. The CDR3 DNA follows: TGTGCCAGCAGCCAAGTTCGGGTCCCGCCCTACGAGCAGTACTTC. It codes for CASSQVRVPPYEQYF.

In this sample, this clonotype turned up a few times. The CDR3 DNA sequence: TGCAGCGTTGGAGATTCCAGCGAGCAGTACTTC. Its translation is CSVGDSSEQYF. The chain uses TRBV29-1 and TRBJ2-7; D gene unclear. Per germline, CDR1 SQVTM and CDR2 ANQGSEA. There are 11 residues in the CDR3. The ends were cut back, 4 bases at V and 6 bases at J, with 10 bases in the middle.

V is TRBV28 and J is TRBJ1-2, with D perhaps matching TRBD1 (5 bases). Germline lookup yields CDR1 MDHEN and CDR2 SYDVKM. Trimming pared 9 bases from V and 2 bases from J, leaving 22 bases between. The CDR3 is 16 residues long. For the CDR3, the DNA is TGTGCCAGTATCCCGGGGGGTGTGAATCCAAACTATGGCTACACCTTC. It is translated as CASIPGGVNPNYGYTF.

This chain links TRBV6-4 with TRBJ2-1; the D gene is possibly TRBD2 (6 bases). Germline loops: CDR1 MRHNA, CDR2 SNTAGT. This CDR3 contains 14 residues. Between the trimmed V and J ends, which lost 8 bases and 7 bases, there was a span of 18 bases. CDR3 bases: TGTGCCAGCGCCTCGGAGCTAGGAGGGAATGAGCAGTTCTTC. The encoded protein is CASASELGGNEQFF.

In this sample, this clonotype turned up a few times. J is TRBJ2-3 and V is TRBV28, with 7 positions matching TRBD2. The CDR3 extends over 15 amino acids. V dropped 3 bases and J dropped 2; count of bases not matched to a gene: 5. Germline V gene lookup returns CDR1 MDHEN and CDR2 SYDVKM. Written as DNA, the CDR3 is TGTGCCAGCAGTTTTGCCAGCGGGAACACAGATACGCAGTATTTT. As protein: CASSFASGNTDTQYF.

In its sample, this clonotype was seen many times. This chain links TRBV6-2 or TRBV6-3 with TRBJ2-4; D could derive from TRBD1 or TRBD2 (5 bases each). Trimming removed 3 bases from V and 5 bases from J, with 11 bases in between. The CDR3 covers 14 residues. Germline CDR1 is MNHEY and CDR2 is SVGEGT. As DNA, the CDR3 is TGTGCCAGCAGTTATGGGGGAGCTCAAAACATTCAGTACTTC. Protein: CASSYGGAQNIQYF.

Many counts were recorded for this clonotype. The chain's CDR3 is CSAPDSGPSQADTQYF. The DNA for the CDR3 is TGCAGTGCGCCGGATTCGGGACCATCCCAGGCAGATACGCAGTATTTT. The J gene is TRBJ2-3, the V gene TRBV20-1; D is perhaps TRBD1 or TRBD2 (5 bases each). Per germline, CDR1 DFQATT and CDR2 SNEGSKA (reference sequence). The CDR3 contains 16 residues. V lost 6 bases, J lost 4 bases, and 23 bases lay in between.

This clonotype was observed once. Just one base apart from a much larger clone, this may be a read error. J is TRBJ2-3 and V is TRBV2; D might be TRBD2 (6 bases). This CDR3 contains 15 residues. Trimming left V 2 bases short and J 10 bases short, with 19 bases between. In germline, CDR1 is SNHLY, CDR2 FYNNEI. The CDR3 is CASSESQILAYAQYF. CDR3 nucleotides: TGTGCCAGCAGTGAAAGTCAGATACTAGCATATGCGCAGTATTTT.